This entry concerns a single T cell receptor (beta chain). There is no known antigen for this receptor. Base qualities are not at hand, and no much larger clone is one base apart. This entry belongs to a study of identical twins (TCRdb year 2016). For context, the study as a whole: The study deep-sequenced TCR alpha and beta repertoires from monozygotic twins, unrelated adults of various ages and cord blood to test whether fetal clonotypes persist. To rule out contamination, replicate twin experiments were performed at different times with different library preparation protocols. On the study overall, not on this receptor specifically: Abundant cord blood beta clonotypes carried fewer insertions; young adult naive repertoires showed a weaker similar trend, while memory repertoires showed none. Out-of-frame TCR alpha sharing in monozygotic twins was systematically underestimated by recombination models, whereas sharing between unrelated individuals was in agreement with the recombination models. The excess sharing between twins in beta out-of-frame sequences was weaker because fewer shared sequences reduced the signal-to-noise ratio. Because the same donors could not be followed over many years, the conclusions depended on cross-sectional statistical analysis. Compared with coincidental sharing between unrelated individuals, an excess of low generation-probability sequences was observed among out-of-frame TCR alpha sequences shared between twins. Zero-insertion analyses could be partly confounded by invariant T cells such as MAIT and iNKT, though diverse VJ usage argued against such confounding for most clonotypes.

The CDR3 runs 14 residues from the cysteine to the phenylalanine. The read is trimmed to its CDR3 DNA, 42 bases read in frame from base 1. The germline V gene sets CDR1 to MNHEY and CDR2 to SVGAGI. Trimming takes 5 bases from V and 10 bases from J, and the germline ends sit 15 bases apart. Only healthy Caucasian donors were included. Miltenyi CD45RO+ enrichment and human naive T-cell isolation kits were used to isolate memory (CD45RO+) and naive T cells from PBMC. Receptors were amplified or captured by 5' RACE. The run used an Illumina HiSeq 2000. Template switching introduced a universal primer binding site; the final cDNA contained a unique molecular identifier, enabling accurate counting of TCR cDNA molecules. First-strand cDNA for TCR alpha and beta chains was synthesized from specific primers in the conserved constant-segment region. To control for contamination, every cDNA library was double barcoded, receiving both a SMART-Mk sample barcode and Illumina barcodes. TruSeq adapter sequences along with Illumina sample barcodes were introduced in two successive PCR steps. Sequencing of the TCR alpha and beta cDNA libraries was done on the Illumina HiSeq platform using custom primers. In the original analysis: MiGEC was used to process raw reads and extract unique molecular identifiers, and MiXCR was used to find CDR3 positions. Recombination models were inferred per individual with the repgenHMM and IGoR tools using an EM algorithm. The analysis of shared clonotypes was done with the tcR package in R, with sharing normalized by the product of cloneset sizes. To study raw recombination free of thymic and clonal selection effects, out-of-frame nonproductive sequences were analyzed. TCRdb took the public reads, trimmed them with fastp at Q25, ran MiXCR for clone calling and kept in-frame beta chains. Rows with one shared CDR3 protein collapse into an entry with the most common genes and DNA. What appears here as the V and J calls and clone size reflects TCRdb's work, not the paper's. Present in this sample are roughly 250,000 distinct CDR3 sequences, around 15% of which were seen just once. The ten biggest clones cover 8.8% of the sample.

Recombination connected TRBV6-5 to TRBJ1-6; the D gene assignment is ambiguous. The receptor comes from a woman aged 18-29 years in good health. The specimen was memory (CD45RO+) T cells sorted from blood. Explained via the paper, the cell subset or site label denotes: CD45RO+ enriched T cells. The CDR3 amino acid sequence is: CASSIEGLGSPLHF. At the DNA level, the sequence is TGTGCCAGCAGTATCGAGGGTTTAGGATCACCCCTCCACTTT.